This is a list of T cell receptor beta chains from one sample in a study of T cells after yellow fever vaccination. TCRdb re-called the 5' RACE reads through MiXCR, storing one row per CDR3 protein. The sample has more than 50,000 distinct CDR3 sequences, about 5.2% seen once. The sequenced sample was PBMCs, either bulk or a sorted T-cell subset (CD4+, CD8+, memory, or dextramer-sorted; not recorded which), obtained on the day of the yellow fever booster vaccination. The receptors derive from a man younger than 35 who received the YFV17D yellow fever vaccine. The CDR3 runs from the conserved cysteine through the conserved F or W. A D gene is named only where the DNA matches it firmly. Size is stated for part of the rows, as once, few or many counts, or as a class when the clone is expanded.

J,D,V,size,DNA,CDR3
TRBJ2-3,.,TRBV7-3,many,TGTGCCAGCAGCTTTTCCGCGGGGCTTACAGATACGCAGTATTTT,CASSFSAGLTDTQYF
TRBJ1-1,.,TRBV10-3,many,TGTGCCATCAGTGAGACAGGCTTGGACACTGAAGCTTTCTTT,CAISETGLDTEAFF
TRBJ2-1,TRBD2,TRBV7-2,many,TGTGCCAGCAGCACCCCGGGACTAGCGGGGGGGACCTACAATGAGCAGTTCTTC,CASSTPGLAGGTYNEQFF
TRBJ1-4,TRBD1,TRBV7-6,few,TGTGCCAGCAGCAGCCCGACAGGGCCTGCAACTAATGAAAAACTGTTTTTT,CASSSPTGPATNEKLFF
TRBJ1-5,TRBD1,TRBV28,few,TGTGCCAGCAGTGGGGACAGAAACAATCAGCCCCAGCATTTT,CASSGDRNNQPQHF
TRBJ2-5,.,TRBV12-3/TRBV12-4,few,TGTGCCAGCAGCATTACGTTTCAAGAGACCCAGTACTTC,CASSITFQETQYF
TRBJ1-2,.,TRBV7-9,.,TGTGCCAGCAGCCTGGCTGGACATAACTATGGCTACACCTTC,CASSLAGHNYGYTF
TRBJ2-2,.,TRBV27,many,TGTGCCAGCAGGAGGGAGAACACCGGGGAGCTGTTTTTT,CASRRENTGELFF
TRBJ2-5,TRBD2,TRBV5-1,few,TGCGCCAGCAGTTTCCGACCCACGGTGGCTAGCGGGGGGGGAGAGACCCAGTACTTC,CASSFRPTVASGGGETQYF
TRBJ1-6,TRBD1,TRBV20-1,many,TGCAGTGCTAGAGATCGGAAGGGGGCCGGTTATAATTCACCCCTCCACTTT,CSARDRKGAGYNSPLHF
TRBJ1-2,.,TRBV5-1,few,TGCGCCAGCAGCTACGGGGCTACTAACTATGGCTACACCTTC,CASSYGATNYGYTF
TRBJ2-1,.,TRBV12-3/TRBV12-4,few,TGTGCCAGCAGTTTAAGTTCTAATGAGCAGTTCTTC,CASSLSSNEQFF
TRBJ1-3,.,TRBV18,few,TGTGCCAGCTCACCGTCTCAGGGCCCTGGAAACACCATATATTTT,CASSPSQGPGNTIYF
TRBJ1-2,.,TRBV20-1,few,TGCAGTGCTAGTGGCTTTTTTCGCGGCTACACCTTC,CSASGFFRGYTF
TRBJ2-3,.,TRBV12-3/TRBV12-4,many,TGTGCCAGTACGCAGAGTCCTAGCACAGATACGCAGTATTTT,CASTQSPSTDTQYF
TRBJ1-4,.,TRBV7-2,many,TGTGCCAGCAGCCATGCGGAAAAACTGTTTTTT,CASSHAEKLFF
TRBJ1-5,.,TRBV20-1,many,TGCAGTGCTAGAGGCAAAGACCATAGCAATCAGCCCCAGCATTTT,CSARGKDHSNQPQHF
TRBJ2-1,.,TRBV5-5,many,TGTGCCAGCAGCTCCTCCGGGGGCGAGCGGGGTTACAATGAGCAGTTCTTC,CASSSSGGERGYNEQFF
TRBJ2-3,TRBD1,TRBV20-1,.,TGCAGTGCTGTACCGGGACAGGGGGATGTGTATACGCAGTATTTT,CSAVPGQGDVYTQYF
TRBJ2-3,.,TRBV29-1,.,TGCAGCATTAAGGGACGGACCACAGATACGCAGTATTTT,CSIKGRTTDTQYF
TRBJ1-1,TRBD1,TRBV4-1,.,TGCGCCAGCAGCCAAGACAGGACAGGGGGCAGCCCTGAAGCTTTCTTT,CASSQDRTGGSPEAFF
TRBJ2-1,.,TRBV4-3,many,TGCGCCAGCAGCCAAGGAACGAACAGGGCGAACAATGAGCAGTTCTTC,CASSQGTNRANNEQFF